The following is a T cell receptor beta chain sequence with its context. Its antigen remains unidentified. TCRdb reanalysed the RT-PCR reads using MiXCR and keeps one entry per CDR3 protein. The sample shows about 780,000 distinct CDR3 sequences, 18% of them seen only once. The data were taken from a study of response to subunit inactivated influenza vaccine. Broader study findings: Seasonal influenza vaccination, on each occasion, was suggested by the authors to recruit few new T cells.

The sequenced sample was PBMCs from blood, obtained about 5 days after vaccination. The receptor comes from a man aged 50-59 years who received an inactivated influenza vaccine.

CDR3 in amino acids: CASSVTVYNEQFF. CDR3 DNA: TGTGCCAGCTCAGTGACAGTCTACAATGAGCAGTTCTTC. The V call is TRBV18, the J call TRBJ2-1; TRBD1 might be the D (5 bases). Trimming cost V 5 bases and J 3 bases, with 8 bases left between them. This CDR3 has 13 amino acids. Germline CDR1 is KGHSH and CDR2 is LQKENI. The full variable domain, its missing parts supplied by reference TRBV18 and TRBJ2-1, is NAGVMQNPRHLVRRRGQEARLRCSPMKGHSHVYWYRQLPEEGLKFMVYLQKENIIDESGMPKERFSAEFPKEGPSILRIQQVVRGDSAAYFCASSVTVYNEQFFGPGTRLTVL.